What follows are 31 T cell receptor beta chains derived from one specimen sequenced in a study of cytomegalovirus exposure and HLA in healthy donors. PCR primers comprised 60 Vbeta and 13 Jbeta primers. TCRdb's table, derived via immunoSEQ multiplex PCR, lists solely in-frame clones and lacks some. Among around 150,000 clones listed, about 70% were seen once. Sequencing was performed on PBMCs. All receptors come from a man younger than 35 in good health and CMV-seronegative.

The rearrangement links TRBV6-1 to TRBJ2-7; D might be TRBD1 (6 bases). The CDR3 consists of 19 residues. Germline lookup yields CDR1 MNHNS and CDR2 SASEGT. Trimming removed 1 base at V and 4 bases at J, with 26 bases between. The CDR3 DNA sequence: TGTGCCAGCAGTGAAGAAGCTCGACAGGACGGATTCTCGGTATACGAGCAGTACTTC. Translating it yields CASSEEARQDGFSVYEQYF.

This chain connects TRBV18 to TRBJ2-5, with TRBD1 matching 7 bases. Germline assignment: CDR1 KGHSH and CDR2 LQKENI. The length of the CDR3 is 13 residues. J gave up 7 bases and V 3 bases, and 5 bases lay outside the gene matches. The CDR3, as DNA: TGTGCCAGCTCACCGACAGGGCCTGGGACCCAGTACTTC. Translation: CASSPTGPGTQYF.

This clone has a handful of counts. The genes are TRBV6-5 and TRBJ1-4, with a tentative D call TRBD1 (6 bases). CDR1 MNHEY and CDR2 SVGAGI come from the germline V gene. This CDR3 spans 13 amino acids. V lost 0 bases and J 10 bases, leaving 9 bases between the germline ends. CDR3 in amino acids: CASSYSSRGKLFF. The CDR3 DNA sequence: TGTGCCAGCAGTTACTCAAGCAGGGGAAAACTGTTTTTT.

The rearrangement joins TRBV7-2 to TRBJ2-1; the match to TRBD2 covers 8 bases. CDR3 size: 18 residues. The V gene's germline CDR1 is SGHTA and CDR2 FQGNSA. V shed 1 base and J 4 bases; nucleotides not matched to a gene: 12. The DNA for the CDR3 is TGTGCCAGCAGCTTAGTGGTATATCCGGGGGGGCTATACAATGAGCAGTTCTTC. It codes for CASSLVVYPGGLYNEQFF.

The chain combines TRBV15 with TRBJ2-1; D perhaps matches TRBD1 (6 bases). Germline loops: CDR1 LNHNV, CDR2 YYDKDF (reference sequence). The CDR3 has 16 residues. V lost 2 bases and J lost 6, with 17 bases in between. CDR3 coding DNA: TGTGCCACCAGCAGACCACAGGGTAGTCAGGGCAATGAGCAGTTCTTC. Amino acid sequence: CATSRPQGSQGNEQFF.

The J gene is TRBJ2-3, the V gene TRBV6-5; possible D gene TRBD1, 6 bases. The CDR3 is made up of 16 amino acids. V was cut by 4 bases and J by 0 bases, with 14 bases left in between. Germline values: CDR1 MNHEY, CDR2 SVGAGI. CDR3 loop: CASSSLRQASTDTQYF. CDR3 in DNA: TGTGCCAGCAGTTCCCTTAGACAGGCTAGCACAGATACGCAGTATTTT.

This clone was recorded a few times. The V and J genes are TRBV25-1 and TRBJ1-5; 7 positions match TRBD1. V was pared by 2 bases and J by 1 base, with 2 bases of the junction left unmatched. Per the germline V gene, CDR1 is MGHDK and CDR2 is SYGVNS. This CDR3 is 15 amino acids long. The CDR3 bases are TGTGCCAGCAGTGAAGAGGGGGCCAGCAATCAGCCCCAGCATTTT. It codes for CASSEEGASNQPQHF.

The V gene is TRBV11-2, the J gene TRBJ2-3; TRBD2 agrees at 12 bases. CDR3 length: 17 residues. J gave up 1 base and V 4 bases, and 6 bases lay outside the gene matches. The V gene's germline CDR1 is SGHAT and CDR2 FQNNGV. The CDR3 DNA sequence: TGTGCCAGCAGCTCTCGGACTAGCGGGAAACGCACAGATACGCAGTATTTT. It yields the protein CASSSRTSGKRTDTQYF. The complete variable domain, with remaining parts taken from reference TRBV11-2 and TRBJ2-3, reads EAGVAQSPRYKIIEKRQSVAFWCNPISGHATLYWYQQILGQGPKLLIQFQNNGVVDDSQLPKDRFSAERLKGVDSTLKIQPAKLEDSAVYLCASSSRTSGKRTDTQYFGPGTRLTVL.

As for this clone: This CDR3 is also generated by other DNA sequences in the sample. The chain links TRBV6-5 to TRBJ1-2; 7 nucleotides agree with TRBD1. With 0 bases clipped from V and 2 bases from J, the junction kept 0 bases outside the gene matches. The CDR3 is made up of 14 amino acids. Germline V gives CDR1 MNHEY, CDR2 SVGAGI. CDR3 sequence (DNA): TGTGCCAGCAGTTACTCGGGACAGAACTATGGCTACACCTTC. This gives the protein CASSYSGQNYGYTF.

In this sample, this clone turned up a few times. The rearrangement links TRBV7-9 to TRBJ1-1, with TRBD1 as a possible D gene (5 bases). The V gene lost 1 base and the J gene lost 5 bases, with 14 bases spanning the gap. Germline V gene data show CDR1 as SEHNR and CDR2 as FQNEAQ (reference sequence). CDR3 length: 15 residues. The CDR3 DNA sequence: TGTGCCAGCAGCTTAGTCATAGGGACTAGAACTGAAGCTTTCTTT. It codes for CASSLVIGTRTEAFF.

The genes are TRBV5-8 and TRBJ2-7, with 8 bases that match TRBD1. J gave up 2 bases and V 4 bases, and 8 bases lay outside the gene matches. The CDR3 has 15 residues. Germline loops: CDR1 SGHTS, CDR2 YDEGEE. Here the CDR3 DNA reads TGTGCCAGCAGCATAAATCCGGGACAGGCCTACGAGCAGTACTTC. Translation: CASSINPGQAYEQYF.

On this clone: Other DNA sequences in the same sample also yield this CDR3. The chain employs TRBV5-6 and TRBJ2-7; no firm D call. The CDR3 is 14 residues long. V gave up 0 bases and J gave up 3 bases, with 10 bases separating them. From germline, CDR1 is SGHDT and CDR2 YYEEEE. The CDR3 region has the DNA TGTGCCAGCAGCTTGGCCGCTTCCTACTACGAGCAGTACTTC. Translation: CASSLAASYYEQYF.

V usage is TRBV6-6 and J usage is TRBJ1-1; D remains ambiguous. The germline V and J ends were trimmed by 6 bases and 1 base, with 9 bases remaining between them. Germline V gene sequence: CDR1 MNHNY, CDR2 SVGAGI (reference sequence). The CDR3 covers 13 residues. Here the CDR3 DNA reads TGTGCCAGCAGCCGAGTCCAGAACACTGAAGCTTTCTTT. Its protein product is CASSRVQNTEAFF.

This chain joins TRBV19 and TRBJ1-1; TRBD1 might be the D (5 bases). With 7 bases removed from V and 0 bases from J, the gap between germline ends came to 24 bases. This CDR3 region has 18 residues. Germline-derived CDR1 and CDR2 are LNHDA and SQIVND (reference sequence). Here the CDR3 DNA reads TGTGCCAGTATTCCAGGACACCCTACGGGGGATATGAACACTGAAGCTTTCTTT. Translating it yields CASIPGHPTGDMNTEAFF. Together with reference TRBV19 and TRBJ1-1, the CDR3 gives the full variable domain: DGGITQSPKYLFRKEGQNVTLSCEQNLNHDAMYWYRQDPGQGLRLIYYSQIVNDFQKGDIAEGYSVSREKKESFPLTVTSAQKNPTAFYLCASIPGHPTGDMNTEAFFGQGTRLTVV.

The chain's CDR3 is CASSSRRGGHQNTEAFF. The CDR3 DNA reads as TGCGCCAGCAGCTCACGTCGGGGGGGGCACCAGAACACTGAAGCTTTCTTT. This sequence joins TRBV5-1 and TRBJ1-1, with D maybe TRBD1 (6 bases). Germline CDR1 reads SGHRS; CDR2 reads YFSETQ. Trimming cost V 3 bases and J 1 base, with 19 bases left between them. The CDR3 loop spans 17 amino acids.

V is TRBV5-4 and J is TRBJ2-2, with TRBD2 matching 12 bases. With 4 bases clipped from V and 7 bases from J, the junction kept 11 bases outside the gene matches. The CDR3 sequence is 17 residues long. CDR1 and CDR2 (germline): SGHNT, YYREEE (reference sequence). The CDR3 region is CASSTDPSGGAVGELFF. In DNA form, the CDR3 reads TGTGCCAGCAGCACCGACCCTAGCGGGGGGGCAGTCGGGGAGCTGTTTTTT.

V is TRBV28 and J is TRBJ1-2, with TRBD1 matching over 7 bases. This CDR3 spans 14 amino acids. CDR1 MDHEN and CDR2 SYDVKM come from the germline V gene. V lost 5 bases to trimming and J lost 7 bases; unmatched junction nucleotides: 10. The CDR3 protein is CASSPGGIRRGYTF. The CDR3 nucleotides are TGTGCCAGCAGTCCAGGGGGGATTCGTCGTGGCTACACCTTC.

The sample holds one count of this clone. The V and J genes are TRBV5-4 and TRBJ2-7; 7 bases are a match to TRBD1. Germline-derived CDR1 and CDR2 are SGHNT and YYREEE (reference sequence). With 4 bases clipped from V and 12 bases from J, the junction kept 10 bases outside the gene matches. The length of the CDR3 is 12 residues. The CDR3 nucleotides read TGTGCCAGCAGCCTGGACAGGAAATCGCCGTACTTC. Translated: CASSLDRKSPYF.

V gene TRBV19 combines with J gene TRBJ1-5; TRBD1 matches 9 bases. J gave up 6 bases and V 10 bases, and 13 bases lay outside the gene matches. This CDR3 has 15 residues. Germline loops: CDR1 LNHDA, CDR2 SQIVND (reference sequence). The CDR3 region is CATRTGAGIFQPQHF. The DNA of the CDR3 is TGTGCCACCCGGACAGGGGCGGGTATCTTTCAGCCCCAGCATTTT.

The CDR3 protein is CASSLRGDGPQHF. CDR3 DNA sequence: TGTGCCAGCAGTCTTAGAGGTGACGGGCCCCAGCATTTT. This rearrangement joins TRBV2 to TRBJ1-5; D is uncertain. This CDR3 is 13 amino acids long. V was cut by 5 bases and J by 9 bases, with 14 bases left in between. CDR1 and CDR2 from the germline V gene are SNHLY and FYNNEI.

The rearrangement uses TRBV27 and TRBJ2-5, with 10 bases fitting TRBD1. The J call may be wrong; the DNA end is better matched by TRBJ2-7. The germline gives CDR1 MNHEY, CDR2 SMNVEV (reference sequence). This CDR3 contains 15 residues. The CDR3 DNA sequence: TGTGCCAGCAGTTTATTGAGGGACAGGGGCCACGAGCAGTACTTC. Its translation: CASSLLRDRGHEQYF.

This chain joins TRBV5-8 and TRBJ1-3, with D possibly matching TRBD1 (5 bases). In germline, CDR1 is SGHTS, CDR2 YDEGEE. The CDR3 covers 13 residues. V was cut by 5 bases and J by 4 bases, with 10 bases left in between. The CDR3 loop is CASSRTRGNTIYF. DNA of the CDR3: TGTGCCAGCAGTCGGACAAGAGGAAACACCATATATTTT.

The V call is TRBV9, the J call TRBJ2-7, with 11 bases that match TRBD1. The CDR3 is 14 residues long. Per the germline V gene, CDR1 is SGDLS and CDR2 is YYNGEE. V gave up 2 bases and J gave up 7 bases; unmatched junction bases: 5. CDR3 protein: CASSVSGQGGEQYF. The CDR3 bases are TGTGCCAGCAGCGTTTCGGGACAGGGGGGAGAGCAGTACTTC.

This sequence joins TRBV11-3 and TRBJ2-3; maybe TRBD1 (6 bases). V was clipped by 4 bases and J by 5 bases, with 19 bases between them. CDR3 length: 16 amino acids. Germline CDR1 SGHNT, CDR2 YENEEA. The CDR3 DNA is TGTGCCAGCAGCTGGGGCGGGCAGGGGAAGATAGATACGCAGTATTTT. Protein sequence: CASSWGGQGKIDTQYF.

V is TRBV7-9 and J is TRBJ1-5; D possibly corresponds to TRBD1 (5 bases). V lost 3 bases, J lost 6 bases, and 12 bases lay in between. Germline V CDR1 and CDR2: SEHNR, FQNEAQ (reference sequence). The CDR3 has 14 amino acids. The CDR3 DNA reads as TGTGCCAGCAGCTTCGGGGGGGAAGGTCAGCCCCAGCATTTT. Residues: CASSFGGEGQPQHF.

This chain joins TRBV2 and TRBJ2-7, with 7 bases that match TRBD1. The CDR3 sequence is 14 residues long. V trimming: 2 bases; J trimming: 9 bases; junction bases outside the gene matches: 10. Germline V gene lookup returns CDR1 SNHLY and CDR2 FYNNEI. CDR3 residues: CASSEQGGVRGQYF. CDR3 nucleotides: TGTGCCAGCAGTGAACAAGGGGGCGTAAGGGGGCAGTACTTC. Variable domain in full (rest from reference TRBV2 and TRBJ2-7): EPEVTQTPSHQVTQMGQEVILRCVPISNHLYFYWYRQILGQKVEFLVSFYNNEISEKSEIFDDQFSVERPDGSNFTLKIRSTKLEDSAMYFCASSEQGGVRGQYFGPGTRLTVT.

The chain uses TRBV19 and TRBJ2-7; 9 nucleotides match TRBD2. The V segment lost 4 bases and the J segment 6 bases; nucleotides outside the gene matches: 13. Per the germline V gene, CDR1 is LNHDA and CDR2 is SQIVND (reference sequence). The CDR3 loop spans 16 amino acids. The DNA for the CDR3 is TGTGCCAGTAGTAGAAATCCGGGACTAGCTGCCTCCGAGCAGTACTTC. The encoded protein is CASSRNPGLAASEQYF.

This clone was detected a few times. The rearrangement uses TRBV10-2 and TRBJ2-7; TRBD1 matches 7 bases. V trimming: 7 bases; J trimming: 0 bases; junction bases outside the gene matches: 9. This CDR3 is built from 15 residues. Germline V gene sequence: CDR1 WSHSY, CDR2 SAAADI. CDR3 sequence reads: CASKDRDRFSYEQYF. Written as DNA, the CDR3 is TGCGCCAGCAAGGACCGGGACAGATTCTCCTACGAGCAGTACTTC.

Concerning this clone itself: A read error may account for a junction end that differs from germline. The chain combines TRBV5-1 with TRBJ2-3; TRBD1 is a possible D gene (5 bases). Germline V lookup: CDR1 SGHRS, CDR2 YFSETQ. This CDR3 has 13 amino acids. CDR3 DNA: TGCGCCAGCAGCTGGGCAGGAACAGGTACGCAGTATTTT. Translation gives CASSWAGTGTQYF.

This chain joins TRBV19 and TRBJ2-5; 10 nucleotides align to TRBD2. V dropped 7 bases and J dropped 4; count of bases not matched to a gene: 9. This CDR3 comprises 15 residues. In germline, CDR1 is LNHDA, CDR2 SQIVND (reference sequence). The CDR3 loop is CASTRTSGPRETQYF. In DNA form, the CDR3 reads TGTGCCAGTACCCGGACTAGCGGACCTAGAGAGACCCAGTACTTC.

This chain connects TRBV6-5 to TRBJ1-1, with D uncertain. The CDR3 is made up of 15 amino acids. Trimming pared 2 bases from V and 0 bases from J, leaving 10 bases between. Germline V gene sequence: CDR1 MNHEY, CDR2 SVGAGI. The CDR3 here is CASSYTSPLNTEAFF. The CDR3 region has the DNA TGTGCCAGCAGTTACACATCCCCTCTGAACACTGAAGCTTTCTTT.